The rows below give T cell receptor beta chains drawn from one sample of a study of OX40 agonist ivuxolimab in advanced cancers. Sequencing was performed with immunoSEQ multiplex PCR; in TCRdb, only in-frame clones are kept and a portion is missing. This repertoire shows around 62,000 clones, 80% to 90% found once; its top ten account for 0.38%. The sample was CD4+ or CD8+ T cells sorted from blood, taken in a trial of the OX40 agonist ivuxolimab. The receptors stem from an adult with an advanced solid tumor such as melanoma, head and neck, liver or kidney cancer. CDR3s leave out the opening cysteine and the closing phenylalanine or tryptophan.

cdr3_aa: ASSQEEPGHGYT
j_call: TRBJ1-2
v_call: TRBV4-2

cdr3_aa: ASSLRTVGPGELF
j_call: TRBJ2-2
v_call: TRBV5-6

cdr3_aa: ASSPELSSYNEQF
j_call: TRBJ2-1
v_call: TRBV5-4

cdr3_aa: ASSPITSGRNTGELF
j_call: TRBJ2-2
v_call: TRBV4-1

cdr3_aa: AISPTPYEQY
j_call: TRBJ2-7
v_call: TRBV10-3

cdr3_aa: ASSYDSSWNTEAF
j_call: TRBJ1-1
v_call: TRBV6-5

cdr3_aa: ASSPTLGREPYNEQF
j_call: TRBJ2-1
v_call: TRBV5-1

cdr3_aa: ASSSTGPWETEAF
j_call: TRBJ1-1
v_call: TRBV19

cdr3_aa: ASSLERGTDTQY
j_call: TRBJ2-3
v_call: TRBV5-4

cdr3_aa: ASTPGLAGSLDTQY
j_call: TRBJ2-3
v_call: TRBV19

cdr3_aa: ASSQDGTSGGPRDEQF
j_call: TRBJ2-1
v_call: TRBV4-1

cdr3_aa: ASMDPDVGSYEQY
j_call: TRBJ2-7
v_call: TRBV6-5

cdr3_aa: ASSLEGGNSPLH
j_call: TRBJ1-6
v_call: TRBV11-3

cdr3_aa: ASVPDRTNYGYT
j_call: TRBJ1-2
v_call: TRBV12-5

cdr3_aa: ASSMRGQPQH
j_call: TRBJ1-5
v_call: TRBV6-5

cdr3_aa: AISGGIGADTQY
j_call: TRBJ2-3
v_call: TRBV10-3

cdr3_aa: AGPRARGLYEQY
j_call: TRBJ2-7
v_call: TRBV11-3

cdr3_aa: SVEWGRLTGELF
j_call: TRBJ2-2
v_call: TRBV29-1

cdr3_aa: ASRSTGITQY
j_call: TRBJ2-3
v_call: TRBV7-2

cdr3_aa: ASKTANYGYT
j_call: TRBJ1-2
v_call: TRBV2

cdr3_aa: ASSFRENTEAF
j_call: TRBJ1-1
v_call: TRBV7-9

cdr3_aa: ASGGGRTDTQY
j_call: TRBJ2-3
v_call: TRBV7-8

cdr3_aa: ASSPRLHGGADEQF
j_call: TRBJ2-1
v_call: TRBV7-2

cdr3_aa: ASSLGTGGNTEAF
j_call: TRBJ1-1
v_call: TRBV7-2

cdr3_aa: ASSFHTGGSYEQY
j_call: TRBJ2-7
v_call: TRBV7-2

cdr3_aa: ASSDRDRNTGELF
j_call: TRBJ2-2
v_call: TRBV4-2

cdr3_aa: ASSLVTGGNTGELF
j_call: TRBJ2-2
v_call: TRBV7-2

cdr3_aa: SAYEETQY
j_call: TRBJ2-5
v_call: TRBV20-1

cdr3_aa: ASSSARDRSHGYT
j_call: TRBJ1-2
v_call: TRBV6-5

cdr3_aa: ASSHRGLVETQY
j_call: TRBJ2-5
v_call: TRBV5-4

cdr3_aa: ASSPRQGSYEQY
j_call: TRBJ2-7
v_call: TRBV7-2

cdr3_aa: ATANIKGQHYGYT
j_call: TRBJ1-2
v_call: TRBV28

cdr3_aa: ASSWEAGVTDTQY
j_call: TRBJ2-3
v_call: TRBV5-1

cdr3_aa: ASSESIQTSYGYT
j_call: TRBJ1-2
v_call: TRBV5-6

cdr3_aa: ASSRGQNRQETQY
j_call: TRBJ2-5
v_call: TRBV11-2

cdr3_aa: ASSLTGAEKAF
j_call: TRBJ1-1
v_call: TRBV7-2

cdr3_aa: ASSQGYQETQY
j_call: TRBJ2-5
v_call: TRBV18

cdr3_aa: ASSYGTYEEQY
j_call: TRBJ2-7
v_call: TRBV6-5

cdr3_aa: ASSPGTGSNTEAF
j_call: TRBJ1-1
v_call: TRBV18

cdr3_aa: ASSEAGSWFNSPLH
j_call: TRBJ1-6
v_call: TRBV2

cdr3_aa: AISESAGASQPQH
j_call: TRBJ1-5
v_call: TRBV10-3

cdr3_aa: ASSLAKGQGNEKLF
j_call: TRBJ1-4
v_call: TRBV5-1

cdr3_aa: ASSLRRPGQIIHLGGYT
j_call: TRBJ1-2
v_call: TRBV5-1

cdr3_aa: ASSLWLAGTDTQY
j_call: TRBJ2-3
v_call: TRBV5-6

cdr3_aa: ASSQASVGTYEQY
j_call: TRBJ2-7
v_call: TRBV4-1

cdr3_aa: ASSLEGAPYNEQF
j_call: TRBJ2-1
v_call: TRBV5-8

cdr3_aa: ASGVGTGGTEAF
j_call: TRBJ1-1
v_call: TRBV6-6

cdr3_aa: ASSRLAGGTGELF
j_call: TRBJ2-2
v_call: TRBV4-1

cdr3_aa: ASSAGVGEQF
j_call: TRBJ2-1
v_call: TRBV6-1